The entry below describes one T cell receptor beta chain. This sample stems from a study of blood T cell repertoires in COVID-19. Turning to the study itself: Samples came from the United States, Italy and Spain, spanning acute and convalescent COVID-19. The analysed material was cDNA or gDNA that came from T cells, B-cell-depleted T cells, or PBMCs.

Original processing notes: Cell counts per sample came from amplifying reference gene primers. Measured with immunoSEQ multiplex PCR; TCRdb has only the in-frame clones, and not every one. V, J and clone size reflect that table, while D and trimming were determined from the DNA. The sample yields 410,000 or so clones, 70% to 90% seen once. V lost 4 bases, J lost 2 bases, and 4 bases stayed unmatched. Germline assignment: CDR1 SGDLS and CDR2 YYNGEE. This CDR3 is 14 amino acids long. This rearrangement joins TRBV9 to TRBJ2-3, with 7 bases fitting TRBD1. This TCR derives from a woman aged 25 to 39 with active or convalescent COVID-19. Sequencing was done on a sample of peripheral blood. CDR3: CASSSGQVTDTQYF. The CDR3 nucleotides read TGTGCCAGCAGCTCAGGACAGGTCACAGATACGCAGTATTTT.